The next 11 T cell receptor beta chains were all read from a single sample in a study of T cell responses to AZD1222 COVID-19 vaccine. Using immunoSEQ multiplex PCR, the repertoire was profiled, and TCRdb retains in-frame clones only, with some absent. Of 150,000 to 200,000 clones detected, 94% appear once; the ten largest clones hold about 0.64%. The source was peripheral blood, collected on day 0 of AZD1222 vaccination. The receptors come from an adult in good health.

The chain has TRBV9 and TRBJ1-4, with unresolved D. Trimming shortened V by 0 bases and J by 4 bases, and 7 bases separated the two germline ends. The CDR3 loop spans 14 amino acids. Germline CDR1 and CDR2: SGDLS and YYNGEE. The CDR3 DNA is TGTGCCAGCAGCGTAGGGGCCGGTAATGAAAAACTGTTTTTT. Translation gives CASSVGAGNEKLFF. Full variable domain (missing parts from reference TRBV9 and TRBJ1-4): DSGVTQTPKHLITATGQRVTLRCSPRSGDLSVYWYQQSLDQGLQFLIQYYNGEERAKGNILERFSAQQFPDLHSELNLSSLELGDSALYFCASSVGAGNEKLFFGSGTQLSVL.

This chain connects TRBV30 to TRBJ1-2; D not resolved. The CDR3 covers 13 residues. Trimming pared 2 bases from V and 5 bases from J, leaving 12 bases between. Germline V lookup: CDR1 GTSNPN, CDR2 SVGIG (reference sequence). The CDR3 region is CAWSTPTQYGYTF. CDR3 nucleotide sequence: TGTGCCTGGAGTACCCCGACACAGTATGGCTACACCTTC.

This clone was counted a single time. The gene calls are TRBV5-1 and TRBJ2-7; D remains ambiguous. Per the germline V gene, CDR1 is SGHRS and CDR2 is YFSETQ. V lost 0 bases and J 3 bases, leaving 7 bases between the germline ends. The CDR3 loop spans 13 amino acids. Here the CDR3 reads CASSLDTIYEQYF. The CDR3 DNA follows: TGCGCCAGCAGCTTGGATACCATCTACGAGCAGTACTTC. Variable domain in full (rest from reference TRBV5-1 and TRBJ2-7): KAGVTQTPRYLIKTRGQQVTLSCSPISGHRSVSWYQQTPGQGLQFLFEYFSETQRNKGNFPGRFSGRQFSNSRSEMNVSTLELGDSALYLCASSLDTIYEQYFGPGTRLTVT.

This clone was observed once. The chain couples TRBV7-9 to TRBJ2-7; D gene uncertain. Per the germline V gene, CDR1 is SEHNR and CDR2 is FQNEAQ (reference sequence). The CDR3 totals 14 residues. Trimming left V 4 bases short and J 2 bases short, with 12 bases between. The CDR3 here is CASSSSLGAYEQYF. The CDR3 nucleotides are TGTGCCAGCAGCTCGTCACTCGGAGCCTACGAGCAGTACTTC. Looking up the rest from reference TRBV7-9 and TRBJ2-7 gives the full variable domain: DTGVSQNPRHKITKRGQNVTFRCDPISEHNRLYWYRQTLGQGPEFLTYFQNEAQLEKSRLLSDRFSAERPKGSFSTLEIQRTEQGDSAMYLCASSSSLGAYEQYFGPGTRLTVT.

CDR3 in amino acids: CAWSKGDRLNQPQHF. The CDR3 nucleotides read TGTGCCTGGAGTAAGGGGGACAGGTTAAATCAGCCCCAGCATTTT. The chain joins TRBV30 to TRBJ1-5; TRBD1 agrees at 8 bases. J gave up 4 bases and V 2 bases, and 7 bases lay outside the gene matches. The germline CDR1 and CDR2 sequences are GTSNPN and SVGIG (reference sequence). This CDR3 comprises 15 residues.

The chain has TRBV5-8 and TRBJ2-2; no firm D call. Germline values: CDR1 SGHTS, CDR2 YDEGEE. Trimming took off 1 base at V and 12 bases at J, with 10 bases between the two ends. CDR3 length: 12 amino acids. In DNA form, the CDR3 reads TGTGCCAGCAGCTTGCCCGGAGTGAAGCTGTTTTTT. It is translated as CASSLPGVKLFF.

The chain links TRBV2 to TRBJ1-2, with TRBD1 matching 10 bases. CDR3 length equals 14 residues. V gave up 4 bases and J gave up 8 bases; unmatched junction bases: 7. From germline, CDR1 is SNHLY and CDR2 FYNNEI. The CDR3 DNA reads TGTGCCAGCAGTGGGAGACAGGGGGCGGGAGGCTACACCTTC. Its protein is CASSGRQGAGGYTF.

V is TRBV6-5 and J is TRBJ1-2, with D unresolved. The CDR3 has 11 amino acids. Per the germline V gene, CDR1 is MNHEY and CDR2 is SVGAGI. Trimming left V 7 bases short and J 3 bases short, with 6 bases between. CDR3 sequence (DNA): TGTGCCAGCATGGGGTACTATGGCTACACCTTC. This gives the protein CASMGYYGYTF.

The V and J genes are TRBV5-1 and TRBJ1-1; unclear D gene. This CDR3 comprises 13 residues. V was shortened by 4 bases and J by 1 base, with 8 bases between the two germline ends. From germline, CDR1 is SGHRS and CDR2 YFSETQ. The CDR3 reads CASSLTENTEAFF. The CDR3 coding sequence is TGCGCCAGCAGCCTAACAGAGAACACTGAAGCTTTCTTT.

The rearrangement uses TRBV7-2 and TRBJ1-4, with 9 nucleotides matching TRBD1. The CDR3 spans 15 residues. V gave up 3 bases and J gave up 5 bases; unmatched junction bases: 4. Looked up from germline, CDR1 is SGHTA and CDR2 is FQGNSA. The CDR3 protein is CASSFVGTGNEKLFF. CDR3 bases: TGTGCCAGCAGCTTCGTTGGGACAGGGAATGAAAAACTGTTTTTT.

The gene calls are TRBV7-8 and TRBJ2-2, with 9 bases that match TRBD2. V dropped 0 bases and J dropped 4; count of bases not matched to a gene: 15. Germline CDR1 reads SGHVS; CDR2 reads FQNEAQ. This CDR3 is 20 amino acids long. The DNA for the CDR3 is TGTGCCAGCAGCTTAGCCTTAGGAGGCGGGAGGGCCTCGGGCACCGGGGAGCTGTTTTTT. The encoded protein is CASSLALGGGRASGTGELFF. The full variable domain, its missing parts supplied by reference TRBV7-8 and TRBJ2-2, is GAGVSQSPRYKVAKRGQDVALRCDPISGHVSLFWYQQALGQGPEFLTYFQNEAQLDKSGLPSDRFFAERPEGSVSTLKIQRTQQEDSAVYLCASSLALGGGRASGTGELFFGEGSRLTVL.